This T cell receptor beta chain was retrieved from a study of metastatic and nonmetastatic thyroid tumors. Study-wide background: Repertoires of blood and of tissue (tumor or nodule) from malignant and benign thyroid patients were compared.

General study points: When malignant thyroid tumors were compared with benign nodules, TCR beta diversity was reportedly significantly higher in the malignant tumors. This held in both blood and tumor samples.

On this clone itself: Its antigen is still unknown. No conserved phenylalanine or tryptophan ends this CDR3, so it is likely a read error.

In the study's own analysis: What underpinned the distant-metastasis classifier for papillary thyroid cancer was the set of CDR3 differences across clinicopathological groups. TCRdb re-called clones from the PCR reads using MiXCR. The V and J calls were determined by TCRdb, not by the authors. Of 20,000 or so clones listed, about a quarter are singletons. There were no patients who had received any treatment before thyroid surgery. This CDR3 contains 16 residues. The V gene lost 4 bases and the J gene lost 5 bases, with 19 bases spanning the gap. Per germline, CDR1 SGDLS and CDR2 YYNGEE. The source material was blood. The chain is built from TRBV9 and TRBJ2-1; TRBD2 is a possible D gene (6 bases). The receptor comes from a female donor with papillary thyroid cancer or a benign thyroid nodule (not recorded which). Some clones in this sample may be carry-over from other donors' samples. The CDR3: CASSTLGSGSNNEQFL. CDR3 nucleotides: TGTGCCAGCAGCACCTTAGGGAGCGGGTCTAACAATGAGCAGTTCCTC.